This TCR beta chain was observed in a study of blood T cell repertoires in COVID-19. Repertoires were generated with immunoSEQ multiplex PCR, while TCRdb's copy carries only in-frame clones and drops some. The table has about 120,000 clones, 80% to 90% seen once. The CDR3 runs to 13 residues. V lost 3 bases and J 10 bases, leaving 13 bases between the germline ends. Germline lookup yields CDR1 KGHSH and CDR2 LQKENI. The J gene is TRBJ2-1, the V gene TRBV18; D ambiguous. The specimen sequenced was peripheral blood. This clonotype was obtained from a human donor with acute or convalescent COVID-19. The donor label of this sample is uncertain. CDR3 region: CASSPPMSREQFF. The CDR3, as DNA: TGTGCCAGCTCACCCCCTATGAGCCGGGAGCAGTTCTTC.